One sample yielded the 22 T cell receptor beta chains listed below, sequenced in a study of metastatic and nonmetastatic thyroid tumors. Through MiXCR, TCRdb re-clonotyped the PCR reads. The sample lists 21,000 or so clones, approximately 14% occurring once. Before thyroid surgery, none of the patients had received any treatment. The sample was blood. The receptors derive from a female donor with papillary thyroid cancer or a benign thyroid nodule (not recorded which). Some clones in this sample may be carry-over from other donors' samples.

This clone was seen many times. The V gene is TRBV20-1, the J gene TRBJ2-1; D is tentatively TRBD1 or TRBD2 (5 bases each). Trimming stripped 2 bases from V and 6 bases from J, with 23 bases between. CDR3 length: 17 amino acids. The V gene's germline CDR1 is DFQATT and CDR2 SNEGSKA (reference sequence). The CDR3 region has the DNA TGCAGTGCTAGACCTGATGGGTCGGGGCAATTTTCCAATGAGCAGTTCTTC. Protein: CSARPDGSGQFSNEQFF.

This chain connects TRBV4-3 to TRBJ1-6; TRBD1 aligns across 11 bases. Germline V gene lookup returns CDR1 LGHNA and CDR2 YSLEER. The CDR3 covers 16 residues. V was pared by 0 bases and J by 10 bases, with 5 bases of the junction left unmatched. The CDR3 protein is CASSQDAGQGESPLHF. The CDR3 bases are TGCGCCAGCAGCCAAGATGCGGGACAGGGGGAATCACCCCTCCACTTT.

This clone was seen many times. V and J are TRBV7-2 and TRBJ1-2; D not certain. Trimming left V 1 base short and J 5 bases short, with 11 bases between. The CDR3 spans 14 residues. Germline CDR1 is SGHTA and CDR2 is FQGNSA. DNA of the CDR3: TGTGCCAGCAGCTTAGATACGGGGAGGTATGGCTACACCTTC. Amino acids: CASSLDTGRYGYTF.

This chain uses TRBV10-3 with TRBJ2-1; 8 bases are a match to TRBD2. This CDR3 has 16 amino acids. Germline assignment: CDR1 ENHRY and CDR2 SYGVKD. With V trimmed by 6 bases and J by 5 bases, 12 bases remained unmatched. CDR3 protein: CAIRAAGEALNNEQFF. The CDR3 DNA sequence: TGTGCCATCAGGGCAGCGGGAGAAGCGTTAAACAATGAGCAGTTCTTC.

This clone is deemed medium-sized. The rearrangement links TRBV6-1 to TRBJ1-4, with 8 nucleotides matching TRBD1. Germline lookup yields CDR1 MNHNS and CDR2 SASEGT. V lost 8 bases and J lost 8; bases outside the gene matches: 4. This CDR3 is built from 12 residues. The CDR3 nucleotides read TGTGCCAGCGCTGACAGGGGAGAAAAACTGTTTTTT. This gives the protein CASADRGEKLFF.

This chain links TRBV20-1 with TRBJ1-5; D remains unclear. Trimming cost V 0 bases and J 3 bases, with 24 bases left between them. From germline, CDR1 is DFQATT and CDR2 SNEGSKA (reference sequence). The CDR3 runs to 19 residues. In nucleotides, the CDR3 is TGCAGTGCTAGAGATCCCAGCAGTTACTCAGGCAGCCTCAATCAGCCCCAGCATTTT. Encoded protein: CSARDPSSYSGSLNQPQHF.

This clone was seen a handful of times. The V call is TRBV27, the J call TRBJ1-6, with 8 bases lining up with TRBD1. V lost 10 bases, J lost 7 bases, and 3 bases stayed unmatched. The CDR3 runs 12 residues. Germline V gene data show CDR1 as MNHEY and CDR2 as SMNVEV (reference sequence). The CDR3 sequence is CATRQGNSPLHF. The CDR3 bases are TGTGCCACCCGACAGGGGAATTCACCCCTCCACTTT.

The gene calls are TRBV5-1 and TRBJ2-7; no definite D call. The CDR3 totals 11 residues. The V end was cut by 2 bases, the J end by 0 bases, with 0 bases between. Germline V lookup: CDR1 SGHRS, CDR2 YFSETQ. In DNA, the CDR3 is TGCGCCAGCAGCTTCTCCTACGAGCAGTACTTC. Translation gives CASSFSYEQYF.

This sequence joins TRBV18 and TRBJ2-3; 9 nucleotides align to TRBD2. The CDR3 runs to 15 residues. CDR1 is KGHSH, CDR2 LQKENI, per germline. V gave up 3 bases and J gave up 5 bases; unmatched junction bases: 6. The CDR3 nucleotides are TGTGCCAGCTCACCTAAGCGGGAGGTAAGAGATACGCAGTATTTT. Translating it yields CASSPKREVRDTQYF.

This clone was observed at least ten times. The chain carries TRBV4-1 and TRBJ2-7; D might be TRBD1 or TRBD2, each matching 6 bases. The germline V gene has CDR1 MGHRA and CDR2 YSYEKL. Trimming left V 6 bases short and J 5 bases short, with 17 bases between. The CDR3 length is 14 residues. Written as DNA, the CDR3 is TGCGCCAGCAGGAAGGAGGGGGATTTTGACGAGCAGTACTTC. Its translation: CASRKEGDFDEQYF.

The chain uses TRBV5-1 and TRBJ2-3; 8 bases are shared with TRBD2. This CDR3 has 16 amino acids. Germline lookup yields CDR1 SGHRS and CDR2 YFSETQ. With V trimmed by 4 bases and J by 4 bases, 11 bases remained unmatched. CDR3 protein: CASSPRFSGEADTQYF. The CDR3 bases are TGCGCCAGCAGCCCCCGGTTTAGCGGGGAGGCAGATACGCAGTATTTT. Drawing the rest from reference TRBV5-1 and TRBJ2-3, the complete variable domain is KAGVTQTPRYLIKTRGQQVTLSCSPISGHRSVSWYQQTPGQGLQFLFEYFSETQRNKGNFPGRFSGRQFSNSRSEMNVSTLELGDSALYLCASSPRFSGEADTQYFGPGTRLTVL.

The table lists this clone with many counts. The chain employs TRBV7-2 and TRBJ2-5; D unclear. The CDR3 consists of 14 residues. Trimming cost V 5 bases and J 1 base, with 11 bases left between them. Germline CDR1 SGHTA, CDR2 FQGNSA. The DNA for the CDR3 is TGTGCCAGCAGCCAAACCCAGGCCCAAGAGACCCAGTACTTC. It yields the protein CASSQTQAQETQYF.

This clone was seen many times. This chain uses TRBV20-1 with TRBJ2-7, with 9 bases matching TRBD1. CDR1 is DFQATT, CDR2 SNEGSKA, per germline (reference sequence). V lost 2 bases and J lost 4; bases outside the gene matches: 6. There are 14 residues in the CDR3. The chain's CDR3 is CSARRPGQGYEQYF. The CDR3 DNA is TGCAGTGCTAGACGACCGGGACAGGGTTACGAGCAGTACTTC.

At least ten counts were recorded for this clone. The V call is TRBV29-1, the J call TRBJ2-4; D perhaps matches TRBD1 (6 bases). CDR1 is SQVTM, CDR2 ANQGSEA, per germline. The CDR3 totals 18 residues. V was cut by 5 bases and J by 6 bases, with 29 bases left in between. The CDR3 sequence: CSVRPGIRGLSALNIQYF. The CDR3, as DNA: TGCAGCGTTCGACCGGGGATCAGGGGCCTTTCCGCGTTAAACATTCAGTACTTC.

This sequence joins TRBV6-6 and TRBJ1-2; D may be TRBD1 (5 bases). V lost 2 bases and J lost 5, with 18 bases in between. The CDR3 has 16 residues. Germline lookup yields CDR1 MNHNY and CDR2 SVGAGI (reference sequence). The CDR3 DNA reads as TGTGCCAGCAGTTACGATTCCCGGACAAGTATATATGGCTACACCTTC. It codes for CASSYDSRTSIYGYTF.

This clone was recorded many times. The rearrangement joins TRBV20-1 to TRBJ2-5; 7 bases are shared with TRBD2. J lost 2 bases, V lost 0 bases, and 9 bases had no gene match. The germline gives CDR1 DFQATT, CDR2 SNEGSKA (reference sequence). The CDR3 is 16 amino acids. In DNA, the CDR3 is TGCAGTGCTAGAGATCAGGGACTAAAGTTTCAAGAGACCCAGTACTTC. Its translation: CSARDQGLKFQETQYF.

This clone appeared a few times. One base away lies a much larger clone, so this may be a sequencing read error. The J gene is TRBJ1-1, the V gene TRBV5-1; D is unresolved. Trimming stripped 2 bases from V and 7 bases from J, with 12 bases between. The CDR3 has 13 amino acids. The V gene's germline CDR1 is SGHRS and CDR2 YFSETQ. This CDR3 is CASSFGGQSEAFF. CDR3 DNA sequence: TGCGCCAGCAGCTTTGGAGGTCAGAGTGAAGCTTTCTTT.

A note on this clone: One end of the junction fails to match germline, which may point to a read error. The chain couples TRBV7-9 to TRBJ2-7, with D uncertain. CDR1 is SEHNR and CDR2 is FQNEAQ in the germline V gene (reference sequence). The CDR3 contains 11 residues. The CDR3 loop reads CASSFLDEQYF. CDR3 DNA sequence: TGCGCCAGCAGCTTCCTCGACGAGCAGTACTTC.

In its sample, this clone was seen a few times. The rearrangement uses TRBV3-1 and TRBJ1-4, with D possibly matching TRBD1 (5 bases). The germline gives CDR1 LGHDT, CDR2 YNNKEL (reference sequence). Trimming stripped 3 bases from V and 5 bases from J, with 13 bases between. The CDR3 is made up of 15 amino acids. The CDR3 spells CASSHAGTVNEKLFF. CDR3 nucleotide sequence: TGTGCCAGCAGCCATGCCGGGACGGTGAATGAAAAACTGTTTTTT.

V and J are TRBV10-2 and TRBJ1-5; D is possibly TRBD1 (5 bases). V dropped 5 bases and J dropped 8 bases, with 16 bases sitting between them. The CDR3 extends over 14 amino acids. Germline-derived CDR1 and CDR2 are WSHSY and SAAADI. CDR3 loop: CASSLGWQGEPQHF. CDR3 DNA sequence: TGCGCCAGCAGTTTGGGGTGGCAGGGTGAGCCCCAGCATTTT.

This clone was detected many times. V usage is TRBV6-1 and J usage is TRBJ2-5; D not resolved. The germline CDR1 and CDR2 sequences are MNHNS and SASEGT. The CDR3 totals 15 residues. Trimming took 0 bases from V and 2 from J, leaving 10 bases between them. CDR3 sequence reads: CASSEAWAYQETQYF. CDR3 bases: TGTGCCAGCAGTGAAGCGTGGGCGTATCAAGAGACCCAGTACTTC.

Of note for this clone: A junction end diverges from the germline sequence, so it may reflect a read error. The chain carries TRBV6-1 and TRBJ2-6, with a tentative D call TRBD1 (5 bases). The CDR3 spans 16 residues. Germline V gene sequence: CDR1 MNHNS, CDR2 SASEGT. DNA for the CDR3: TGTGCCAGCAGTGTGGGATCCCCTCTTGGGGCCAACGTCTTGACTTTC. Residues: CASSVGSPLGANVLTF.